A selection of T cell receptor beta chains follows, all from one sample in a study of blood T cells in healthy people across ages. Using its own MiXCR run on the 5' RACE reads, TCRdb lists one record per CDR3 protein. The repertoire includes approximately 580,000 distinct CDR3 sequences, approximately 25% of them detected once, and just under 9% sits in the top ten. The same specimen was also included in a second study, on T cells of mothers and their children.

The sample was blood. Receptors originate from a boy aged 5-17 years in good health. The CDR3 runs from the conserved cysteine through the conserved F or W. A D gene is named only where the DNA matches it firmly. Clone size, where shown, is once, few, many, or a class for clones that have expanded.

D gene	clone size	V gene	J gene	CDR3 DNA	CDR3 protein
TRBD2	-	TRBV7-9	TRBJ2-7	TGTGCCAGCAGCCCAACGGCGGGAGGAAAAGGCGAGCAGTACTTC	CASSPTAGGKGEQYF
-	-	TRBV20-1	TRBJ2-2	TGCAGTGCTAGAGATCATCAACAGATACGCACCGGGGAGCTGTTTTTT	CSARDHQQIRTGELFF
-	few	TRBV6-2/TRBV6-3	TRBJ2-5	TGTGCCAGCAGTTACTGGTTCTTAGGCCAAGAGACCCAGTACTTC	CASSYWFLGQETQYF
TRBD2	few	TRBV28	TRBJ2-1	TGTGCCAGCAGTCCCGGGACTAGCGGGAACTACAATGAGCAGTTCTTC	CASSPGTSGNYNEQFF
-	-	TRBV19	TRBJ2-7	TGTGCCAGTAGTGCGGCGGGGTTTTACTACGAGCAGTACTTC	CASSAAGFYYEQYF
TRBD1	-	TRBV10-3	TRBJ2-3	TGTGCCATCAGTGAAAAGGGACAGGGCGCAGATACGCAGTATTTT	CAISEKGQGADTQYF
-	-	TRBV5-1	TRBJ2-5	TGCGCCAGTGGCAGGGGAAGGCAAGAGACCCAGTACTTC	CASGRGRQETQYF
TRBD2	many	TRBV29-1	TRBJ2-5	TGCAGCGTTGTGGTGATCGGGGGGGAAGAGACCCAGTACTTC	CSVVVIGGEETQYF
TRBD2	few	TRBV15	TRBJ2-5	TGTGCCACCAGCCCAACGGGACTATCTGGAGAGACCCAGTACTTC	CATSPTGLSGETQYF
-	many	TRBV25-1	TRBJ2-5	TGTGCCAGCAGTGTGGGAGAAGAGACCCAGTACTTC	CASSVGEETQYF
-	many	TRBV7-3	TRBJ1-5	TGTGCCAGCAGCTTAACCAGCTTCGGCAATCAGCCCCAGCATTTT	CASSLTSFGNQPQHF
TRBD2	-	TRBV7-2	TRBJ2-2	TGTGCCAGCAGCCAGCGGGGGGGGTACGGGGAGCTGTTTTTT	CASSQRGGYGELFF
-	-	TRBV29-1	TRBJ2-7	TGCAGCGCTCTCAGGGAGTCATTCTCCTACGAGCAGTACTTC	CSALRESFSYEQYF
TRBD2	-	TRBV7-2	TRBJ2-1	TGTGCCAGCAGCTCGCTTCTGACTAGCGAAGGATGGGATGAGCAGTTCTTC	CASSSLLTSEGWDEQFF
TRBD2	-	TRBV4-1	TRBJ2-1	TGCGCCAGCAGCAGCCGGACTAGCGGGAGATCTAATGAGCAGTTCTTC	CASSSRTSGRSNEQFF
-	-	TRBV10-3	TRBJ2-5	TGTGCCATATCTCAGGGAGAGACCCAGTACTTC	CAISQGETQYF
-	few	TRBV7-9	TRBJ1-6	TGTGCCAGCAGCTCCTCCCCCAGGTTGGGCTCACCCCTCCACTTT	CASSSSPRLGSPLHF
TRBD1	-	TRBV7-9	TRBJ1-2	TGTGCCAGCACCCAACCAGCAGGGGGGTATGGTGGCTACACCTTC	CASTQPAGGYGGYTF
TRBD1	-	TRBV12-3/TRBV12-4	TRBJ1-4	TGTGCCAGCAGTTACAGGGGGCTGGAGGAAAAACTGTTTTTT	CASSYRGLEEKLFF
-	few	TRBV11-2	TRBJ2-2	TGTGCCAGCAGCTCCAATTTGGAGAACACCGGGGAGCTGTTTTTT	CASSSNLENTGELFF
-	-	TRBV6-6	TRBJ2-2	TGTGCCAGCAGTTGGCCCTCCACCGGGGAGCTGTTTTTT	CASSWPSTGELFF
-	-	TRBV28	TRBJ2-7	TGTGCCAGCAGTTTATCGGTCAACTCCTACGAGCAGTACTTC	CASSLSVNSYEQYF
-	-	TRBV6-2/TRBV6-3	TRBJ2-4	TGTGCCAGCAGTTCGGGAGCGGGAAACATTCAGTACTTC	CASSSGAGNIQYF
-	-	TRBV30	TRBJ1-1	TGTGCCTGGACAGATGTGACGGGGGCCCATGAAGCTTTCTTT	CAWTDVTGAHEAFF
-	-	TRBV5-1	TRBJ1-4	TGCGCCAGCAGCTTGGGGGCCCCGGATGGAAAACTGTTTTTT	CASSLGAPDGKLFF
TRBD1	-	TRBV5-1	TRBJ1-1	TGCGCCAGCAGCTTGGGCCGGACAGGGCCTAAGAACACTGAAGCTTTCTTT	CASSLGRTGPKNTEAFF
TRBD1	-	TRBV4-1	TRBJ2-7	TGCGCCAGCAGCCAAGAACAGGGGGCGCCGGCCTACGAGCAGTACTTC	CASSQEQGAPAYEQYF
TRBD1	-	TRBV2	TRBJ2-5	TGTGCCAGCAGGTCCGGGACAGGCCAAGAGACCCAGTACTTC	CASRSGTGQETQYF
-	few	TRBV13	TRBJ2-7	TGTGCCAGCAGCGTCAGCGCTGGGGAGCAGTACTTC	CASSVSAGEQYF
-	-	TRBV6-2/TRBV6-3	TRBJ2-7	TGTGCCAGCAGTTACCCGGACTTTTTATACGAGCAGTACTTC	CASSYPDFLYEQYF
-	-	TRBV5-5	TRBJ1-6	TGTGCCAGCAGCTTGGCCGACAGCACCTATAATTCACCCCTCCACTTT	CASSLADSTYNSPLHF
TRBD2	-	TRBV5-1	TRBJ2-5	TGCGCCAGCAGCTTGAGTTCTAGCGGGATCGAGGAGACCCAGTACTTC	CASSLSSSGIEETQYF
-	many	TRBV12-3/TRBV12-4	TRBJ1-1	TGTGCCAGCAGTCTCTGGGGGACTGAAGCTTTCTTT	CASSLWGTEAFF
TRBD1	once	TRBV6-6	TRBJ2-7	TGTGCCAGCGCCCCCGGGACAGGGACCTACGAGCAGTACTTC	CASAPGTGTYEQYF
-	-	TRBV11-2	TRBJ2-1	TGTGTCAGCAGCCCAGACATGGGGGGCTCCTACAATGAGCAGTTCTTC	CVSSPDMGGSYNEQFF
-	-	TRBV7-8	TRBJ2-7	TGTGCCAGCAGCTTAAATCCCACAGGCTCCTACGAGCAGTACTTC	CASSLNPTGSYEQYF
-	few	TRBV12-3/TRBV12-4	TRBJ1-1	TGTGCCAGCAGCCCAGACGTGAACACTGAAGCTTTCTTT	CASSPDVNTEAFF
-	-	TRBV5-1	TRBJ2-1	TGCGCCAGCGGGGCTAGCCCCTTGGTTGAGCAGTTCTTC	CASGASPLVEQFF
-	many	TRBV4-1	TRBJ2-7	TGCGCCAGCAGCCAAGATGGCTACGAGCAGTACTTC	CASSQDGYEQYF
-	-	TRBV4-3	TRBJ2-7	TGCGCCAGCAGCCCCAAGTTTGGGGATAGCGGCTACGAGCAGTACTTC	CASSPKFGDSGYEQYF
TRBD2	few	TRBV6-2/TRBV6-3	TRBJ2-7	TGTGCCAGCTCCAACCCGGGACTAGCGGGAGTAGAGCAGTACTTC	CASSNPGLAGVEQYF
-	-	TRBV28	TRBJ1-5	TGTGCCAGCAGTTGGGGGGGAGGCGGCAATCAGCCCCAGCATTTT	CASSWGGGGNQPQHF
TRBD2	-	TRBV20-1	TRBJ2-2	TGCAGTGCTAGGGGTATACTAGCGGGAGTTGACACCGGGGAGCTGTTTTTT	CSARGILAGVDTGELFF
TRBD2	-	TRBV28	TRBJ2-7	TGTGCCAGCAGTTTGCTAGGACTAGCGGAATCCTACGAGCAGTACTTC	CASSLLGLAESYEQYF
-	-	TRBV20-1	TRBJ2-5	TGCAGTGCTAGAGATTCGACGGCTAGCCGGGAGACCCAGTACTTC	CSARDSTASRETQYF
-	few	TRBV7-9	TRBJ2-5	TGTGCCAGCAGCTCCATGTGGTCTGGGAGGGAGACCCAGTACTTC	CASSSMWSGRETQYF
-	-	TRBV12-3/TRBV12-4	TRBJ1-1	TGTGCCAGCAGTTTTGTCGATTTGAACACTGAAGCTTTCTTT	CASSFVDLNTEAFF
-	few	TRBV9	TRBJ1-1	TGTGCCAGCAGCGTACAGGTCAACACTGAAGCTTTCTTT	CASSVQVNTEAFF
-	-	TRBV29-1	TRBJ2-2	TGCAGCGTTGAAGACGGCAGGGGTACCGGGGAGCTGTTTTTT	CSVEDGRGTGELFF
TRBD1	few	TRBV12-3/TRBV12-4	TRBJ1-5	TGTGCCAGCAGGGCCGGGACAGGGTATCAGCCCCAGCATTTT	CASRAGTGYQPQHF
-	-	TRBV7-2	TRBJ1-1	TGTGCCAGCAGCTTAGTTGGGACCGCAAACACTGAAGCTTTCTTT	CASSLVGTANTEAFF
-	-	TRBV20-1	TRBJ1-2	TGCAGTGCTACTAACTATGGCTACACCTTC	CSATNYGYTF
TRBD1	-	TRBV29-1	TRBJ2-2	TGCAGCGCAATCAGGGGGCTAGGGGAGCTGTTTTTT	CSAIRGLGELFF
TRBD2	-	TRBV7-9	TRBJ2-1	TGTGCCAGCAGCTTACCTCAACTAGCGGGAGTCTACAATGAGCAGTTCTTC	CASSLPQLAGVYNEQFF
TRBD2	-	TRBV23-1	TRBJ2-1	TGCGCCAGCAGTCAATCTGCTAGCGGGAGGAGTGGTCGCGATGAGCAGTTCTTC	CASSQSASGRSGRDEQFF
TRBD1	many	TRBV6-4	TRBJ2-1	TGTGCCAGCCCTCAACCGGGACAGGGAGACAATGAGCAGTTCTTC	CASPQPGQGDNEQFF
-	-	TRBV7-2	TRBJ2-7	TGTGCCAGCAGCTCAACACAGGCGGGGTTCGGGGAGCAGTACTTC	CASSSTQAGFGEQYF
TRBD2	-	TRBV5-1	TRBJ2-5	TGCGCCAGCAAGGTACTAGCGGGAGTTGAGACCCAGTACTTC	CASKVLAGVETQYF
-	few	TRBV29-1	TRBJ2-7	TGCAGCGTAAGAACAGGTTACTACGAGCAGTACTTC	CSVRTGYYEQYF